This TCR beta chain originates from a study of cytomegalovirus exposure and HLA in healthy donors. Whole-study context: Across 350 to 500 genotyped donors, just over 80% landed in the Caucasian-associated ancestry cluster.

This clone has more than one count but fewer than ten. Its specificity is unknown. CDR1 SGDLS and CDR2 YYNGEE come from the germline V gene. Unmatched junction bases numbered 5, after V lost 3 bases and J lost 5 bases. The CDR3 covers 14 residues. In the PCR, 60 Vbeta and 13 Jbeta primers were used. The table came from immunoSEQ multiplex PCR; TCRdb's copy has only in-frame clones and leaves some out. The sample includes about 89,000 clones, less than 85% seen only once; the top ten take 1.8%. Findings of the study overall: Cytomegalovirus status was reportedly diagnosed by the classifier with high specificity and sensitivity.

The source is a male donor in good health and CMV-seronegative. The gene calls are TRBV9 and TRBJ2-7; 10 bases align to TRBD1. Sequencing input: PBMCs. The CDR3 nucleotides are TGTGCCAGCAGCGCCCGGGACAGGGGCCACGAGCAGTACTTC. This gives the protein CASSARDRGHEQYF.